This T cell receptor (beta chain) emerged from a study of identifying expanded T cells in peripheral blood. Study-level results: Technical replicates showed about 1.1 changed clones; two weeks roughly 16; four weeks 19. Across healthy donors, higher total template counts meant significantly greater approximately two-week count variance.

This clone was observed once. Its antigen remains unidentified. TCRdb keeps only in-frame clones here, not all; method: immunoSEQ multiplex PCR. The sample lists around 100,000 clones, around nine tenths seen once, with about 6% in the top ten. The CDR3 is made up of 13 amino acids. The J segment lost 6 bases and the V segment lost 0 bases, leaving 0 bases of the junction unmatched. The germline V gene encodes CDR1 SGHRS and CDR2 YFSETQ. During the collection period, no donor immune events like infections were recorded. The sample was blood. The source of this sequence is a person aged 18 to 75 in good health. The chain is built from TRBV5-1 and TRBJ2-1, with TRBD2 matching over 7 bases. The chain's CDR3 is CASSLGTSNEQFF. The CDR3 nucleotides read TGCGCCAGCAGCTTGGGGACTAGCAATGAGCAGTTCTTC.